This T cell receptor (beta chain) was profiled in a study of T-cell reconstitution after alpha-beta-depleted transplantation in children. The CDR3 runs 15 residues. Looked up from germline, CDR1 is MNHEY and CDR2 is SMNVEV (reference sequence). Unmatched junction bases numbered 11, after V lost 5 bases and J lost 9 bases. This clonotype was detected only a few times. Unique molecular identifiers were used in preparing the TCRbeta library. TCRdb fed the PCR reads into MiXCR, producing one record per CDR3 protein. The sample records about 600,000 distinct CDR3 sequences, 10% to 13% being singletons. The chain uses TRBV27 and TRBJ2-1; 9 bases align to TRBD1. The specimen comprised PBMCs from the stem cell graft donor, sampled from the stem cell graft. This TCR came from a human donor who donated a stem cell graft to a child with acute myeloid leukemia. CDR3 nucleotides: TGTGCCAGCAGTGGCCCTAACAGGGGGCGAGGTGAGCAGTTCTTC. It codes for CASSGPNRGRGEQFF.